This is a list of T cell receptor beta chains from one sample in a study of blood T cells in healthy people across ages. TCRdb processed the 5' RACE reads anew with MiXCR; each CDR3 protein has one entry. The data show 650,000 to 1,000,000 distinct CDR3 sequences, 35% to 40% seen once. The sample taken for sequencing was blood. The receptor source for this set is a young man in good health. The CDR3 runs from the conserved cysteine through the conserved F or W. D genes are given only for firm matches. Size is omitted from some rows. Given values are once, few, many or a class for expanded clones.

clone_size j_call d_call cdr3_length v_call cdr3_nt cdr3_aa
- TRBJ1-1 - 16 TRBV7-8 TGTGCCAGCAGCTTAGTTACCGGGATGCTAAACACTGAAGCTTTCTTT CASSLVTGMLNTEAFF
- TRBJ1-5 TRBD1 13 TRBV12-3/TRBV12-4 TGTGCCAGCAGCCGGACAGGTTCGCAGCCCCAGCATTTT CASSRTGSQPQHF
many TRBJ2-5 - 14 TRBV20-1 TGCAGTGCATTTACTGGGACCACGAAAGAGACCCAGTACTTC CSAFTGTTKETQYF
- TRBJ1-2 - 14 TRBV10-3 TGTGCCATCAGTGAGGACGGAACTAACTATGGCTACACCTTC CAISEDGTNYGYTF
many TRBJ2-7 - 14 TRBV12-3/TRBV12-4 TGTGCCAGCGGTCTTAGAGGGGCCCGCTACGAGCAGTACTTC CASGLRGARYEQYF
few TRBJ2-3 TRBD1 16 TRBV4-3 TGCGCCAGCAGCCAGAGACAGGGGCCTAGCACAGATACGCAGTATTTT CASSQRQGPSTDTQYF
- TRBJ2-5 TRBD2 14 TRBV29-1 TGCAGCGCGCCGGGCGGGAGTGTCGAGGAGACCCAGTACTTC CSAPGGSVEETQYF
- TRBJ1-2 TRBD1 14 TRBV10-3 TGTGCCATCAGTAGGGACAGGCAGGACTATGGCTACACCTTC CAISRDRQDYGYTF
- TRBJ1-1 - 16 TRBV14 TGTGCCAGCAGCTCGGGAGGGTCAACCTTGGGGACTGAAGCTTTCTTT CASSSGGSTLGTEAFF
- TRBJ2-7 - 13 TRBV20-1 TGCAGTGCTAGATCGGGGACGAGTGACGAGCAGTACTTC CSARSGTSDEQYF
- TRBJ1-2 - 13 TRBV2 TGTGCCGGCAGTGCAGGGCAGGACTATGGCTACACCTTC CAGSAGQDYGYTF
- TRBJ2-7 - 15 TRBV5-5 TGTGCCAGCAGCCCGGAGGGCAGTAACCGCTACGAGCAGTACTTC CASSPEGSNRYEQYF
- TRBJ1-5 TRBD1 15 TRBV7-2 TGTGCCAGCAGACTGGGGGACAGCAACAATCAGCCCCAGCATTTT CASRLGDSNNQPQHF
- TRBJ1-1 - 13 TRBV7-9 TGTGCCAGCAGCTTAGGCGGGGTCCCTGAAGCTTTCTTT CASSLGGVPEAFF
- TRBJ1-1 - 15 TRBV4-1 TGCGCCAGCAGCCAAGAAGAGTCTCCTAACCCTGAAGCTTTCTTT CASSQEESPNPEAFF
many TRBJ1-2 - 15 TRBV4-1 TGCGCCAGCAGCCAAGGAGGTCAGGGAGGCTATGGCTACACCTTC CASSQGGQGGYGYTF
few TRBJ2-1 - 14 TRBV5-1 TGCGCCAGCAGCTTGGCACAGGGTCTTAATGAGCAGTTCTTC CASSLAQGLNEQFF
many TRBJ2-5 TRBD1 12 TRBV12-3/TRBV12-4 TGTGCCAGCACCACAGGGGGAGAGACCCAGTACTTC CASTTGGETQYF
- TRBJ2-3 TRBD2 14 TRBV11-2 TGTGCCAGCAGCGTCAGCGGGGGGGTAGATACGCAGTATTTT CASSVSGGVDTQYF
- TRBJ1-1 - 13 TRBV6-1 TGTGCCAGCAGTGAAGCGGGGGACACTGAAGCTTTCTTT CASSEAGDTEAFF
once TRBJ1-5 - 15 TRBV4-2 TGTGCCAGCAGCCAATACGACAGTAACAATCAGCCCCAGCATTTT CASSQYDSNNQPQHF
few TRBJ1-1 TRBD1 14 TRBV3-1 TGTGCCAGCAGCCCACGACAGGGGACCACTGAAGCTTTCTTT CASSPRQGTTEAFF
many TRBJ2-1 - 14 TRBV5-1 TGCGCCAGCAGCGGACAGCTCTCCTACAATGAGCAGTTCTTC CASSGQLSYNEQFF
few TRBJ1-2 - 15 TRBV5-6 TGTGCCAGCAGCTTGACGTACAGCGACTCCTATGGCTACACCTTC CASSLTYSDSYGYTF
few TRBJ2-1 TRBD2 13 TRBV12-3/TRBV12-4 TGTGCCAGCAGTCGGACTAGCGGGGGAGAGCAGTTCTTC CASSRTSGGEQFF
few TRBJ1-4 - 14 TRBV7-8 TGTGCCAGCAGCCAACTAACAACTAATGAAAAACTGTTTTTT CASSQLTTNEKLFF
many TRBJ2-7 - 15 TRBV12-3/TRBV12-4 TGTGCCAGCAGTTTAGCGGGGCCGGGCTCCTACGAGCAGTACTTC CASSLAGPGSYEQYF
few TRBJ1-5 - 13 TRBV12-3/TRBV12-4 TGTGCCAGCACCTTTTCAGCCGCGGAGCCCCAGCATTTT CASTFSAAEPQHF
- TRBJ2-3 TRBD2 14 TRBV12-3/TRBV12-4 TGTGCCAGCAGTTTAGGCGGGGGGAAAGATACGCAGTATTTT CASSLGGGKDTQYF
- TRBJ2-1 - 15 TRBV4-3 TGCGCCAGCAGCCAAGAAGGGCTGATCCAAGAGACCCAGTTCTTC CASSQEGLIQETQFF
few TRBJ2-1 TRBD2 15 TRBV6-5 TGTGCCAGCAGCCGGTCGGCGGGGGGGAACAATGAGCAGTTCTTC CASSRSAGGNNEQFF
- TRBJ2-1 - 15 TRBV20-1 TGCAGTGCTAGTCCCCCTGTCAGCTCCTACAATGAGCAGTTCTTC CSASPPVSSYNEQFF
many TRBJ2-5 - 16 TRBV6-5 TGTGCCAGCACCCAGAGGTGGAAGGGGACACAAGAGACCCAGTACTTC CASTQRWKGTQETQYF
few TRBJ2-3 - 16 TRBV6-6 TGTGCCAGCAGTTATAGCAGGGGGGCGAACAAAGATACGCAGTATTTT CASSYSRGANKDTQYF
once TRBJ1-2 - 18 TRBV10-2 TGCGCCAGCAGTGATACGAGAAGAGCAGACCCTTCTAACTATGGCTACACCTTC CASSDTRRADPSNYGYTF
many TRBJ1-5 TRBD1 14 TRBV10-3 TGTGCCATCAGTGAGGACAGGGATGGCCAGCCCCAGCATTTT CAISEDRDGQPQHF
- TRBJ2-7 - 12 TRBV7-9 TGTGCCAGCAGCTCTGTAGGGTACGAGCAGTACTTC CASSSVGYEQYF
few TRBJ1-1 - 16 TRBV15 TGTGCCACCAGCAGGTCCCCACAGACCTCGAACACTGAAGCTTTCTTT CATSRSPQTSNTEAFF
many TRBJ2-5 - 14 TRBV3-1 TGTGCCAGCAGCCAGGCCGGGCGCCAAGAGACCCAGTACTTC CASSQAGRQETQYF
few TRBJ1-1 - 13 TRBV5-5 TGTGCCAGCAGCGTGAATCTGGACACTGAAGCTTTCTTT CASSVNLDTEAFF
few TRBJ1-1 - 13 TRBV10-3 TGTGCCATCAGTCAGCCACAGGCCACTGAAGCTTTCTTT CAISQPQATEAFF
few TRBJ2-1 - 15 TRBV27 TGTGCCAGCAGTCCCCCCTGGAGGGGAAGGAATGAGCAGTTCTTC CASSPPWRGRNEQFF
- TRBJ1-1 - 13 TRBV6-6 TGTGCCAGCAGTGACGGGGGTGTCTCTGAAGCTTTCTTT CASSDGGVSEAFF
- TRBJ2-2 - 15 TRBV4-2 TGTGCCAGCAGCCAAGATGTCCGGGGCACCGGGGAGCTGTTTTTT CASSQDVRGTGELFF